The next 32 T cell receptor beta chains were all read from a single sample in a study of control samples from healthy donors and cancer patients. TCRdb's table, derived via immunoSEQ multiplex PCR, lists solely in-frame clones and lacks some. The repertoire holds about 170,000 clones, with 91% as singletons. Specimen: blood. These receptors were collected from a young woman in good health.

V gene TRBV6-4 combines with J gene TRBJ2-2, with D perhaps assigned TRBD1 or TRBD2 (5 bases each). From germline, CDR1 is MRHNA and CDR2 SNTAGT. V lost 6 bases and J 1 base, leaving 6 bases between the germline ends. The CDR3 runs 13 residues. CDR3 protein: CASRGVNTGELFF. The DNA of the CDR3 is TGTGCCAGCAGGGGGGTGAACACCGGGGAGCTGTTTTTT.

About this clone: Other nucleotide sequences from this sample produce the same CDR3. The V call is TRBV11-3, the J call TRBJ2-7, with D uncertain. The V gene's germline CDR1 is SGHNT and CDR2 YENEEA. The CDR3 covers 14 residues. V lost 0 bases, J lost 0 bases, and 6 bases lay in between. In DNA form, the CDR3 reads TGTGCCAGCAGCTTAGATCCCTTCTCCTACGAGCAGTACTTC. Its protein product is CASSLDPFSYEQYF.

This clone was observed a few times. The chain combines TRBV11-3 with TRBJ2-1; D may correspond to TRBD1 or TRBD2 (5 bases each). V was shortened by 3 bases and J by 0 bases, with 9 bases between the two germline ends. CDR1 is SGHNT and CDR2 is YENEEA in the germline V gene. CDR3 length: 15 amino acids. CDR3 sequence (DNA): TGTGCCAGCAGCTTGGGGGAACCCTCCTACAATGAGCAGTTCTTC. It specifies CASSLGEPSYNEQFF.

J is TRBJ1-1 and V is TRBV21-1; the D call TRBD1 from the table was never checked on the DNA. TRBV21-1 is assigned pseudogene status. The CDR3 runs to 15 residues. The CDR3 reads CASSKGGRLLAEAFF. The CDR3 nucleotides read TGTGCCAGCAGCAAAGGGGGCAGGCTTCTGGCTGAAGCTTTCTTT.

The rearrangement links TRBV5-5 to TRBJ2-3; TRBD2 aligns across 15 bases. Per germline, CDR1 SGHKS and CDR2 YYEKEE (reference sequence). The CDR3 spans 16 residues. After removal of 4 bases from V and 5 bases from J, the junction contained 5 bases not matched to a gene. DNA of the CDR3: TGTGCCAGCAGCCCCGGACTAGCGGGAGGGGGAGATACGCAGTATTTT. This codes for CASSPGLAGGGDTQYF.

The V call is TRBV19, the J call TRBJ2-2, with D tentatively TRBD1 or TRBD2 (5 bases each). Germline V gives CDR1 LNHDA, CDR2 SQIVND (reference sequence). The CDR3 is 14 amino acids. V was clipped by 8 bases and J by 6 bases, with 16 bases between them. The CDR3 DNA sequence: TGTGCCAGTGGACAATCGGGGCGGTCCGGGGAGCTGTTTTTT. Its translation is CASGQSGRSGELFF.

As regards this clone: Other DNA sequences in the sample encode the same CDR3. The rearrangement uses TRBV6-5 and TRBJ1-4; D gene unclear. CDR1 and CDR2 from the germline V gene are MNHEY and SVGAGI. The CDR3 is 14 amino acids. Deletions cut 2 bases from V and 0 bases from J, with 4 bases between. Here the CDR3 reads CASSYGATNEKLFF. Written as DNA, the CDR3 is TGTGCCAGCAGTTACGGTGCAACTAATGAAAAACTGTTTTTT.

V is TRBV20-1 and J is TRBJ1-6; D is uncertain. Per the germline V gene, CDR1 is DFQATT and CDR2 is SNEGSKA (reference sequence). Trimming cost V 3 bases and J 14 bases, with 11 bases left between them. CDR3 length: 11 residues. This CDR3 is CSARAAGALHF. In DNA, the CDR3 is TGCAGTGCTAGGGCGGCCGGGGCCCTCCACTTT.

This clone was counted once. The chain couples TRBV28 to TRBJ2-5, with D tentatively TRBD2 (7 bases). The CDR3 is made up of 15 amino acids. Trimming shortened V by 4 bases and J by 5 bases, and 17 bases separated the two germline ends. From germline, CDR1 is MDHEN and CDR2 SYDVKM. The CDR3 here is CASSWGGASDETQYF. The CDR3 coding sequence is TGTGCCAGCAGTTGGGGGGGGGCCTCGGATGAGACCCAGTACTTC.

The chain is built from TRBV11-2 and TRBJ2-2; the D is unclear. Germline CDR1 and CDR2: SGHAT and FQNNGV. This CDR3 is 16 amino acids long. V was clipped by 3 bases and J by 1 base, with 12 bases between them. The CDR3 region has the DNA TGTGCCAGCAGCTTTGGCAACAGACAGAACACCGGGGAGCTGTTTTTT. Encoded protein: CASSFGNRQNTGELFF.

The genes are TRBV19 and TRBJ1-1, with TRBD1 identical over 8 bases. The CDR3 length is 13 residues. CDR1 is LNHDA, CDR2 SQIVND, per germline (reference sequence). After removal of 3 bases from V and 3 bases from J, the junction contained 0 bases not matched to a gene. The CDR3 DNA sequence: TGTGCCAGTAGTATGGACAGGGACACTGAAGCTTTCTTT. Translating gives CASSMDRDTEAFF.

V gene TRBV27 combines with J gene TRBJ2-1, with 12 bases that match TRBD2. This CDR3 is 14 amino acids long. The junction had 5 bases not matched to a gene; V was cut back by 6 bases and J by 8 bases. Per germline, CDR1 MNHEY and CDR2 SMNVEV (reference sequence). CDR3 residues: CASSRTSGGYEQFF. The CDR3 region has the DNA TGTGCCAGCAGCAGAACTAGCGGGGGGTATGAGCAGTTCTTC.

This chain joins TRBV7-9 and TRBJ2-3, with 12 bases that match TRBD2. Trimming removed 5 bases from V and 5 bases from J; junction bases left unmatched: 5. The CDR3 extends over 15 amino acids. Germline V CDR1 and CDR2: SEHNR, FQNEAQ (reference sequence). CDR3 loop: CASSRTSGTGDTQYF. The DNA of the CDR3 is TGTGCCAGCAGCCGGACTAGCGGGACGGGAGATACGCAGTATTTT. Using reference TRBV7-9 and TRBJ2-3 for the parts outside the CDR3, the full variable domain is DTGVSQNPRHKITKRGQNVTFRCDPISEHNRLYWYRQTLGQGPEFLTYFQNEAQLEKSRLLSDRFSAERPKGSFSTLEIQRTEQGDSAMYLCASSRTSGTGDTQYFGPGTRLTVL.

About this clone itself: Other DNA sequences in this sample translate to the same CDR3. This chain joins TRBV7-2 and TRBJ2-7; 13 bases are a match to TRBD2. CDR3 length: 15 amino acids. The germline V gene encodes CDR1 SGHTA and CDR2 FQGNSA. V was clipped by 6 bases and J by 3 bases; unmatched bases: 5. CDR3 residues: CASSRGLAGVYEQYF. The CDR3 bases are TGTGCCAGCAGTCGAGGACTAGCGGGAGTCTACGAGCAGTACTTC.

The chain has TRBV11-3 and TRBJ1-2; D is undetermined. Trimming pared 1 base from V and 0 bases from J, leaving 9 bases between. The CDR3 runs 15 residues. CDR1 SGHNT and CDR2 YENEEA come from the germline V gene. The CDR3 is CASSLGRRSNYGYTF. CDR3 DNA sequence: TGTGCCAGCAGCTTAGGCAGGCGCTCTAACTATGGCTACACCTTC.

This chain connects TRBV7-9 to TRBJ2-2; 16 nucleotides agree with TRBD2. The V segment lost 4 bases and the J segment 5 bases; nucleotides outside the gene matches: 4. The CDR3 has 17 residues. Germline V lookup: CDR1 SEHNR, CDR2 FQNEAQ (reference sequence). CDR3 amino acids: CASSSEGLAGGTGELFF. CDR3 coding DNA: TGTGCCAGCAGCTCTGAGGGACTAGCGGGAGGGACCGGGGAGCTGTTTTTT.

Remarks on this clone: This CDR3 is also generated by other DNA sequences in the sample. V and J are TRBV3-1 (or the pseudogene TRBV3-2) and TRBJ1-2, with D tentatively TRBD1 (5 bases). The CDR3 loop spans 13 amino acids. CDR1 and CDR2 from the germline V gene are LGHDT and YNNKEL (reference sequence). The V and J ends lost 1 base and 4 bases respectively, with 7 bases between them. The CDR3 here is CASSQGGVYGYTF. CDR3 in DNA: TGTGCCAGCAGCCAAGGGGGGGTCTATGGCTACACCTTC.

The count of this clone is one. This sample includes further DNA sequences coding for the same CDR3. This chain connects TRBV7-2 to TRBJ2-1; TRBD2 agrees at 12 bases. Germline CDR1 and CDR2: SGHTA and FQGNSA. V was pared by 1 base and J by 9 bases, with 4 bases of the junction left unmatched. This CDR3 region has 15 residues. The CDR3 loop reads CASSLGLAGGGEQFF. CDR3 nucleotide sequence: TGTGCCAGCAGCTTAGGGCTAGCGGGAGGGGGTGAGCAGTTCTTC.

The sample holds one count of this clone. This rearrangement joins TRBV12-2 to TRBJ1-2; the DNA was not used to check the table's D call, TRBD1. TRBV12-2 is listed as a pseudogene. This CDR3 is 14 amino acids long. The CDR3 is CASRGQGVSYGYTF. CDR3 in DNA: TGTGCAAGTCGCGGACAGGGGGTCTCCTATGGCTACACCTTC.

The genes are TRBV19 and TRBJ1-4, with 7 bases fitting TRBD1. J gave up 0 bases and V 6 bases, and 7 bases lay outside the gene matches. This CDR3 spans 16 amino acids. Germline values: CDR1 LNHDA, CDR2 SQIVND (reference sequence). The CDR3, as DNA: TGTGCCAGTAGCGGGACAGACAGAGCAACTAATGAAAAACTGTTTTTT. Translating gives CASSGTDRATNEKLFF.

The CDR3 is CASSLTPDRPSYNEQFF. DNA of the CDR3: TGTGCCAGCAGCTTAACCCCGGACAGGCCCTCCTACAATGAGCAGTTCTTC. This chain links TRBV7-3 with TRBJ2-1; 7 bases are a match to TRBD1. V lost 0 bases to trimming and J lost 0 bases; unmatched junction nucleotides: 5. The germline CDR1 and CDR2 sequences are SGHTA and FQGTGA. This CDR3 region has 17 residues.

The chain employs TRBV5-6 and TRBJ2-2; D ambiguous. The CDR3 extends over 14 amino acids. Germline CDR1 reads SGHDT; CDR2 reads YYEEEE. V was clipped by 1 base and J by 0 bases, with 4 bases between them. The CDR3 DNA follows: TGTGCCAGCAGCTTGCGTACGAACACCGGGGAGCTGTTTTTT. It codes for CASSLRTNTGELFF.

This clone was counted a single time. This rearrangement joins TRBV7-8 to TRBJ2-4, with no clear D. Germline CDR1 SGHVS, CDR2 FQNEAQ. Trimming removed 4 bases at V and 0 bases at J, with 7 bases between. The CDR3 is made up of 14 amino acids. The CDR3 DNA reads TGTGCCAGCAGCTCCCAAGTAGCCAAAAACATTCAGTACTTC. Translation gives CASSSQVAKNIQYF.

The V and J genes are TRBV6-6 and TRBJ1-5; D not certain. V was clipped by 0 bases and J by 5 bases, with 8 bases between them. CDR3 length: 14 amino acids. Germline-derived CDR1 and CDR2 are MNHNY and SVGAGI (reference sequence). CDR3 region: CASSYSAADQPQHF. As DNA, the CDR3 is TGTGCCAGCAGTTACTCGGCGGCAGATCAGCCCCAGCATTTT.

In its sample, this clone was seen once. The chain joins TRBV18 to TRBJ2-2; 8 nucleotides line up with TRBD2. Germline trimming cut 4 bases from V and 5 bases from J; bases unmatched to any gene: 9. CDR1 and CDR2 from the germline V gene are KGHSH and LQKENI. The CDR3 extends over 16 amino acids. CDR3 in DNA: TGTGCCAGCTCACGTCTCCCGGGGGGGCAGACCGGGGAGCTGTTTTTT. Amino acids: CASSRLPGGQTGELFF. The whole variable domain, remainder taken from reference TRBV18 and TRBJ2-2, is NAGVMQNPRHLVRRRGQEARLRCSPMKGHSHVYWYRQLPEEGLKFMVYLQKENIIDESGMPKERFSAEFPKEGPSILRIQQVVRGDSAAYFCASSRLPGGQTGELFFGEGSRLTVL.

The gene calls are TRBV6-2 or TRBV6-3 and TRBJ1-1; TRBD1 is a possible D gene (6 bases). The germline V gene has CDR1 MNHEY and CDR2 SVGEGT. V gave up 0 bases and J gave up 0 bases, with 11 bases separating them. This CDR3 comprises 16 residues. CDR3 in DNA: TGTGCCAGCAGTTACTCGCCAGGGGAGGTGAACACTGAAGCTTTCTTT. It is translated as CASSYSPGEVNTEAFF.

The chain joins TRBV7-9 to TRBJ2-7, with 13 bases that match TRBD2. The CDR3 consists of 16 residues. Germline CDR1 is SEHNR and CDR2 is FQNEAQ (reference sequence). Unmatched junction bases numbered 2, after V lost 1 base and J lost 2 bases. CDR3: CASSLGLAGGTYEQYF. The CDR3, as DNA: TGTGCCAGCAGCTTAGGACTAGCGGGAGGAACCTACGAGCAGTACTTC.

The rearrangement joins TRBV11-2 to TRBJ2-7, with D perhaps TRBD1 (6 bases). Germline CDR1 is SGHAT and CDR2 is FQNNGV. The CDR3 has 14 residues. Trimming removed 1 base at V and 7 bases at J, with 14 bases between. The CDR3 loop is CASSLGRGLWEQYF. The CDR3 region has the DNA TGTGCCAGCAGCTTAGGCAGGGGTCTTTGGGAGCAGTACTTC.

For the CDR3, the DNA is TGTGCCAGCAGTGACAGGAGCACCTATAATTCACCCCTCCACTTT. It codes for CASSDRSTYNSPLHF. V usage is TRBV2 and J usage is TRBJ1-6; D gene unclear. V was trimmed by 3 bases and J by 2 bases, leaving 8 bases between them. The germline V gene has CDR1 SNHLY and CDR2 FYNNEI. The length of the CDR3 is 15 residues.

The chain links TRBV7-2 to TRBJ1-6; a possible D gene is TRBD1 (6 bases). V shed 1 base and J shed 16 bases, with 11 bases lying between them. Germline V gene sequence: CDR1 SGHTA, CDR2 FQGNSA. The CDR3 consists of 12 residues. CDR3 bases: TGTGCCAGCAGCTTAGTGGGGGCCTATCTCCACTTT. Translation: CASSLVGAYLHF.

This rearrangement joins TRBV6-5 to TRBJ1-6; D may be TRBD1 (5 bases). With 5 bases removed from V and 6 bases from J, the gap between germline ends came to 8 bases. The CDR3 spans 13 residues. Germline assignment: CDR1 MNHEY and CDR2 SVGAGI. CDR3 sequence (DNA): TGTGCCAGCAGTCCCAGGGTTAATTCACCCCTCCACTTT. As protein: CASSPRVNSPLHF.

V and J are TRBV5-1 and TRBJ2-1, with TRBD1 matching 7 bases. Germline V gene sequence: CDR1 SGHRS, CDR2 YFSETQ. The trim removed 2 bases at V and 6 bases at J, leaving 5 bases unmatched. The CDR3 length is 14 residues. The DNA for the CDR3 is TGCGCCAGCAGCTTTCAGGGGGTGGTCAATGAGCAGTTCTTC. Protein sequence: CASSFQGVVNEQFF.